Described below is a single T cell receptor (beta chain) sequence and its context. What it recognizes is unknown. Profiled with immunoSEQ multiplex PCR; TCRdb holds only in-frame clones, not every one. This repertoire shows around 170,000 clones, around nine tenths found once; its top ten account for 5% to 7%. This sample was taken from a study of Ad26.COV2.S vaccination and SARS-CoV-2 variants. General study findings and limits: Vaccinees and placebo recipients showed similar non-spike TCR breadth. Using TCR breadth and depth analyses may have led to underestimated total T cell responses.

The junction had 8 bases not matched to a gene; V was cut back by 5 bases and J by 7 bases. Germline CDR1 and CDR2: KGHSH and LQKENI. The CDR3 contains 15 residues. Source: peripheral blood, taken after recovery from COVID-19. This TCR was recovered from a human donor who had recovered from COVID-19. The V and J genes are TRBV18 and TRBJ2-5; 12 nucleotides align to TRBD2. This CDR3 is CASSSWTSGVGTQYF. The CDR3 DNA reads TGTGCCAGCTCATCTTGGACTAGCGGGGTAGGGACCCAGTACTTC. The full variable domain, rest sourced from reference TRBV18 and TRBJ2-5, is NAGVMQNPRHLVRRRGQEARLRCSPMKGHSHVYWYRQLPEEGLKFMVYLQKENIIDESGMPKERFSAEFPKEGPSILRIQQVVRGDSAAYFCASSSWTSGVGTQYFGPGTRLLVL.